This T cell receptor (beta chain) was sequenced during a study of blood T cells in healthy people across ages. The second PCR ran roughly 6 to 12 cycles with a sample-barcoded 5' primer and J-beta primers. TCRdb reprocessed the 5' RACE reads via MiXCR and lists one record per CDR3 protein. The table has hundreds of thousands of distinct CDR3 sequences, approximately 31% seen once. The germline V gene encodes CDR1 SQVTM and CDR2 ANQGSEA. With 3 bases clipped from V and 6 bases from J, the junction kept 12 bases outside the gene matches. The CDR3 is made up of 16 amino acids. The TCR originated in a woman of 80 years or more in good health. The sequenced sample consisted of blood. The J gene is TRBJ2-3, the V gene TRBV29-1; 10 bases align to TRBD1. The CDR3 protein is CSVEQPDRGERDTQYF. The CDR3, as DNA: TGCAGCGTTGAGCAGCCGGACAGGGGGGAAAGGGATACGCAGTATTTT.